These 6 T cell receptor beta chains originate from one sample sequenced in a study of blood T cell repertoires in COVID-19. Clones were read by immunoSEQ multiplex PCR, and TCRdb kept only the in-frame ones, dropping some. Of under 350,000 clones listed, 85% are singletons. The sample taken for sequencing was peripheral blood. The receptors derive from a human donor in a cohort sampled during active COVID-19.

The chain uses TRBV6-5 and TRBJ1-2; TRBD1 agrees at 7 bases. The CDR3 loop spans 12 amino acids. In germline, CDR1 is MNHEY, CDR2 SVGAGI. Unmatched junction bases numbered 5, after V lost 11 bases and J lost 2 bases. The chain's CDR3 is CAGTGVNYGYTF. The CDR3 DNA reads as TGTGCCGGAACAGGGGTGAACTATGGCTACACCTTC.

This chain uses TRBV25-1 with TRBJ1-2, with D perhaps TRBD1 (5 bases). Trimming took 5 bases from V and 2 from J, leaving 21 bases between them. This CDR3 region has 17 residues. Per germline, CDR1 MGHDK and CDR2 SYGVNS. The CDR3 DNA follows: TGTGCCAGCAGTATGGGGGGTTTAGGCAAAAGCAACTATGGCTACACCTTC. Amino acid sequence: CASSMGGLGKSNYGYTF.

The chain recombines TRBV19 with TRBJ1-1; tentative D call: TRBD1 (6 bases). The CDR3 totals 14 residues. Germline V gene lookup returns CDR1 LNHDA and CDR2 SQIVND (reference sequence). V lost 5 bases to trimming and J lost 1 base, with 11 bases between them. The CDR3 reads CASSLGQQNTEAFF. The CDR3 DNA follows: TGTGCCAGTAGTTTGGGACAACAGAACACTGAAGCTTTCTTT. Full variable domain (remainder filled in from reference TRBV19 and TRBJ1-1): DGGITQSPKYLFRKEGQNVTLSCEQNLNHDAMYWYRQDPGQGLRLIYYSQIVNDFQKGDIAEGYSVSREKKESFPLTVTSAQKNPTAFYLCASSLGQQNTEAFFGQGTRLTVV.

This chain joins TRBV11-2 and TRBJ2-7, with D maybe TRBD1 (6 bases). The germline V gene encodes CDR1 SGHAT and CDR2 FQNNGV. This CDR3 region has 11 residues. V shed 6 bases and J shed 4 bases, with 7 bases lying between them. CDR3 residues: CASRTGYEQYF. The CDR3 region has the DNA TGTGCCAGCAGGACAGGATACGAGCAGTACTTC.

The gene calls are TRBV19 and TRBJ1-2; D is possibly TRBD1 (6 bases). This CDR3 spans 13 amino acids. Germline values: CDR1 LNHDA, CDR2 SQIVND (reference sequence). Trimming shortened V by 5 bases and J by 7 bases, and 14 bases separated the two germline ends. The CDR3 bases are TGTGCCAGTAGTTTGACAGGCCAAATTGGCTACACCTTC. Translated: CASSLTGQIGYTF.

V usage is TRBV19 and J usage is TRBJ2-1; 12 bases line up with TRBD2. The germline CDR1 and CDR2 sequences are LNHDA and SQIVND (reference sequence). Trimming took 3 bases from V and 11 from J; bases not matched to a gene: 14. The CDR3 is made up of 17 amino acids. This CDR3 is CASSMTATSTSGGQQFF. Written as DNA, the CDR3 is TGTGCCAGTAGTATGACTGCAACCTCGACTAGCGGGGGACAGCAGTTCTTC.